In its sample, the clone carrying this T cell receptor (beta chain) was seen a few times. Its antigen is unidentified. These data come from a study of cytomegalovirus exposure and HLA in healthy donors. On the study more broadly: Falling in the Caucasian-associated ancestry cluster were less than 85% of some 400 genotyped donors.

60 Vbeta and 13 Jbeta primers were used in PCR. Clones were sequenced by immunoSEQ multiplex PCR, and TCRdb holds only the in-frame ones, with some missing. Of some 63,000 clones in the sample, about 80% are singletons; the top ten hold about 1.6%. Points from the study as a whole: The authors listed approximately 150 TCR beta chains as cytomegalovirus-associated. Versus the approximately 720-donor mean, an Asian-associated ancestry cluster reportedly showed fewer N-insertions in a later analysis.

CDR3 length equals 16 residues. Germline lookup yields CDR1 ENHRY and CDR2 SYGVKD. V lost 8 bases and J 3 bases, leaving 20 bases between the germline ends. When sampled, the donors appeared nominally healthy, though they likely had unrecorded immune exposures. This clonotype was sampled from a human donor in good health. The chain recombines TRBV10-3 with TRBJ2-1; D possibly corresponds to TRBD2 (6 bases). Sequencing was performed on PBMCs. Here the CDR3 DNA reads TGTGCCATCGCCGCGGAGGGGTTCCCACGCTACAATGAGCAGTTCTTC. It codes for CAIAAEGFPRYNEQFF.